The 11 T cell receptor beta chains presented below share a single source sample, sequenced in a study of blood T cell repertoires in COVID-19. The repertoire was sequenced with immunoSEQ multiplex PCR; TCRdb's copy has only in-frame clones and lacks some. Of about 120,000 clones listed, more than 75% were seen once; the top ten hold roughly 3.3%. Specimen: peripheral blood. The source is a woman in her forties or fifties with acute or convalescent COVID-19.

The chain links TRBV11-2 to TRBJ2-7, with D perhaps matching TRBD1 (5 bases). The germline gives CDR1 SGHAT, CDR2 FQNNGV. The ends were cut back, 2 bases at V and 6 bases at J, with 14 bases in the middle. This CDR3 contains 14 residues. CDR3 region: CASSLQGYLREQYF. The CDR3 DNA reads TGTGCCAGCAGCTTACAGGGTTACCTACGCGAGCAGTACTTC.

This chain links TRBV7-6 with TRBJ1-4; D possibly corresponds to TRBD1 (6 bases). The CDR3 runs 14 residues. CDR1 is SGHVS, CDR2 FNYEAQ, per germline. V lost 3 bases to trimming and J lost 6 bases, with 11 bases between them. CDR3 sequence: CASSFGGADEKLFF. The CDR3 region has the DNA TGTGCCAGCAGCTTTGGGGGGGCCGATGAAAAACTGTTTTTT. Full variable domain (outside the CDR3, taken from reference TRBV7-6 and TRBJ1-4): GAGVSQSPRYKVTKRGQDVALRCDPISGHVSLYWYRQALGQGPEFLTYFNYEAQQDKSGLPNDRFSAERPEGSISTLTIQRTEQRDSAMYRCASSFGGADEKLFFGSGTQLSVL.

The chain links TRBV2 to TRBJ2-5; D gene uncertain. Trimming took off 2 bases at V and 5 bases at J, with 3 bases between the two ends. Germline loops: CDR1 SNHLY, CDR2 FYNNEI. This CDR3 is 11 amino acids long. CDR3 sequence reads: CASSESETQYF. CDR3 coding DNA: TGTGCCAGCAGTGAATCTGAGACCCAGTACTTC. Full variable domain (rest looked up from reference TRBV2 and TRBJ2-5): EPEVTQTPSHQVTQMGQEVILRCVPISNHLYFYWYRQILGQKVEFLVSFYNNEISEKSEIFDDQFSVERPDGSNFTLKIRSTKLEDSAMYFCASSESETQYFGPGTRLLVL.

The J gene is TRBJ2-1, the V gene TRBV6-6; 8 nucleotides match TRBD2. CDR1 and CDR2 from the germline V gene are MNHNY and SVGAGI (reference sequence). The CDR3 covers 14 residues. Trimming cost V 11 bases and J 4 bases; bases outside gene matches: 10. For the CDR3, the DNA is TGTGCCGCCACATCTACTAGCGGATACAATGAGCAGTTCTTC. Its protein is CAATSTSGYNEQFF.

The chain carries TRBV7-9 and TRBJ2-5; TRBD2 matches at 16 bases. Germline V CDR1 and CDR2: SEHNR, FQNEAQ (reference sequence). The CDR3 extends over 16 amino acids. V was pared by 5 bases and J by 4 bases, with 4 bases of the junction left unmatched. The CDR3 nucleotides are TGTGCCAGCAGCCCGGGACTAGCGGGAGGGGGAGAGACCCAGTACTTC. Translated, it gives CASSPGLAGGGETQYF.

This clone has a single count. The V and J genes are TRBV6-6 and TRBJ2-7, with 8 bases that match TRBD2. The CDR3 length is 12 residues. CDR1 MNHNY and CDR2 SVGAGI come from the germline V gene (reference sequence). With V trimmed by 5 bases and J by 3 bases, 0 bases remained unmatched. CDR3 bases: TGTGCCAGCAGTCTAGCGGGCTACGAGCAGTACTTC. This sequence encodes CASSLAGYEQYF.

The gene calls are TRBV19 and TRBJ2-5; D is unresolved. Trimming pared 6 bases from V and 1 base from J, leaving 12 bases between. The CDR3 consists of 14 residues. Germline lookup yields CDR1 LNHDA and CDR2 SQIVND (reference sequence). The CDR3 nucleotides read TGTGCCAGTAGACCCCGGCACAGCCAAGAGACCCAGTACTTC. Amino acids: CASRPRHSQETQYF.

The V and J genes are TRBV28 and TRBJ2-7, with D unresolved. Trimming shortened V by 5 bases and J by 3 bases, and 11 bases separated the two germline ends. The germline gives CDR1 MDHEN, CDR2 SYDVKM. The CDR3 loop spans 13 amino acids. The CDR3 protein is CASSTTRIYEQYF. The CDR3 nucleotides read TGTGCCAGCAGTACCACGAGGATCTACGAGCAGTACTTC.

The chain employs TRBV10-3 and TRBJ1-6, with D unresolved. The CDR3 is made up of 15 amino acids. The V end lost 5 bases, the J end lost 0 bases, and 8 bases lay between the germline ends. From germline, CDR1 is ENHRY and CDR2 SYGVKD. The CDR3 sequence: CAISSSSSYNSPLHF. CDR3 nucleotides: TGTGCCATCAGTTCAAGTAGCTCCTATAATTCACCCCTCCACTTT.

The genes are TRBV5-1 and TRBJ2-1; 7 bases align to TRBD1. Trimming removed 4 bases from V and 8 bases from J; junction bases left unmatched: 12. CDR1 SGHRS and CDR2 YFSETQ come from the germline V gene. This CDR3 is built from 15 residues. CDR3 residues: CASSHFDRAKDEQFF. CDR3 sequence (DNA): TGCGCCAGCAGCCATTTTGACAGGGCTAAGGATGAGCAGTTCTTC.

This rearrangement joins TRBV6-6 to TRBJ2-1; possibly TRBD2 for D (6 bases). The CDR3 consists of 16 residues. Trimming cost V 0 bases and J 2 bases, with 11 bases left between them. Germline V gene sequence: CDR1 MNHNY, CDR2 SVGAGI (reference sequence). The CDR3 DNA reads TGTGCCAGCAGTTACTCTCCGGCTAGCGCCTACAATGAGCAGTTCTTC. Its protein product is CASSYSPASAYNEQFF.